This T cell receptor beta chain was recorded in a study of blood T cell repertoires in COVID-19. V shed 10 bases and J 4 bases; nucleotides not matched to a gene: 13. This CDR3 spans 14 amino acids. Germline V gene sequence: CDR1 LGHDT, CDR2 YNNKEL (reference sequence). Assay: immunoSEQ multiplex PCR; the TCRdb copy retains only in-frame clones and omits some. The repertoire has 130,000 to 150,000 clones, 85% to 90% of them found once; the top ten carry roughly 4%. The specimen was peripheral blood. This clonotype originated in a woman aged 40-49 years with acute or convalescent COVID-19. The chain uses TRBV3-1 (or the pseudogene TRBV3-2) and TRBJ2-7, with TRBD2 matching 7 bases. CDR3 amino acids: CAKKSGGEGYEQYF. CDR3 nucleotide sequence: TGTGCCAAAAAAAGCGGAGGGGAGGGGTACGAGCAGTACTTC.